The present TCR beta chain was sequenced within a study of cytomegalovirus exposure and HLA in healthy donors. Broader study findings: More clonal expansion characterized HLA-associated TCR beta chains than equally common others in a later analysis. Some V segments, including TRBV6-2 and TRBV6-3, were excluded as indistinguishable. Later analysis placed DRB1 highest and HLA-C lowest in TCR association rates, which differed by HLA locus. Data from an earlier analysis indicated that most TCR beta V segments were productive either about 87% or about 30% of the time.

The PCR was carried out with 60 Vbeta primers and 13 Jbeta primers. Profiled with immunoSEQ multiplex PCR; TCRdb holds only in-frame clones, not every one. Altogether approximately 160,000 clones are present, 60% to 85% being singletons, with the ten largest covering 7.4%. This CDR3 spans 14 amino acids. V was trimmed by 0 bases and J by 5 bases, leaving 10 bases between them. CDR1 is SGHDN, CDR2 FVKESK, per germline. Points on this clone: Antigen specificity is unknown.

The sequenced sample consisted of PBMCs. J is TRBJ2-5 and V is TRBV14; no clear D. This TCR came from a male donor in good health and CMV-seropositive. This CDR3 reads CASSQEWASETQYF. DNA for the CDR3: TGTGCCAGCAGCCAAGAGTGGGCTTCGGAGACCCAGTACTTC.